The table lists the clone carrying this T cell receptor beta chain with a few counts. This sample is drawn from a study of blood T cell repertoires in COVID-19. For the study at large: Specimens from acute and convalescent COVID-19 originated in the United States, Italy and Spain.

This CDR3 is built from 15 residues. Trimming stripped 0 bases from V and 0 bases from J, with 9 bases between. Germline CDR1 reads MNHEY; CDR2 reads SVGEGT. Profiled with immunoSEQ multiplex PCR; TCRdb holds only in-frame clones, not every one. The sample lists 390,000 or so clones, 90% occurring once. The specimen was peripheral blood. V and J are TRBV6-2 or TRBV6-3 and TRBJ2-7, with unresolved D. The sequence came from a man younger than 35 with active or convalescent COVID-19. The CDR3 DNA is TGTGCCAGCAGTTACTCGAGGCAGTTCTCCTACGAGCAGTACTTC. It specifies CASSYSRQFSYEQYF.